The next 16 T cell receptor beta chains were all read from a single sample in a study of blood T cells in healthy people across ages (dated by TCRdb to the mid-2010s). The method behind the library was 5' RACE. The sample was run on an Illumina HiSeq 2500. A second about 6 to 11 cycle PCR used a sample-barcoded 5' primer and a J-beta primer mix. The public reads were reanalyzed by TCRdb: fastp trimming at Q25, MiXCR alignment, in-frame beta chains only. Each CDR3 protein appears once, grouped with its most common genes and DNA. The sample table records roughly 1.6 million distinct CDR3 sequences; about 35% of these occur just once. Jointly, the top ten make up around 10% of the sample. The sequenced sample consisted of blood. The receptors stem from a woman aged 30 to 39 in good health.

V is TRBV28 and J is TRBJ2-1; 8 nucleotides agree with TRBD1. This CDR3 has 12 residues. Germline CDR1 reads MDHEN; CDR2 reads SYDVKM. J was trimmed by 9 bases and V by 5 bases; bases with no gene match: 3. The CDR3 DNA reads TGTGCCAGCAGTCAACAGGGGGGTGAGCAGTTCTTC. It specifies CASSQQGGEQFF.

CDR3 amino acids: CAIRDGTGVSTEAFF. CDR3 DNA: TGTGCCATCCGGGATGGGACAGGGGTTAGCACTGAAGCTTTCTTT. This chain connects TRBV10-3 to TRBJ1-1; 10 nucleotides agree with TRBD1. Germline V CDR1 and CDR2: ENHRY, SYGVKD. V lost 8 bases and J lost 4; bases outside the gene matches: 10. The CDR3 length is 15 residues.

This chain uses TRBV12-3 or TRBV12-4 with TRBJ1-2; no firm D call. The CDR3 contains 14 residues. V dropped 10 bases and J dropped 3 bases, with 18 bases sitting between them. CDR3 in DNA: TGTGCCACCAAACCCGGCGGGTGGGACTATGGCTACACCTTC. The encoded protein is CATKPGGWDYGYTF.

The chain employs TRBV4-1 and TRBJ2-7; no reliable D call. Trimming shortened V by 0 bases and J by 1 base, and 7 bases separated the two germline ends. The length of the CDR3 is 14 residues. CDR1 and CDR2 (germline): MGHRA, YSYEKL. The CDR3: CASSQEYLSYEQYF. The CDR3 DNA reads TGCGCCAGCAGCCAAGAATACCTTTCCTACGAGCAGTACTTC.

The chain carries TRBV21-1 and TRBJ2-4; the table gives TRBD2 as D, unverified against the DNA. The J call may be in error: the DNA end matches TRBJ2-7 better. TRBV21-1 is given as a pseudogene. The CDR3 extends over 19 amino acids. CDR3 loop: CASSFGTSGILAFRYEQYF. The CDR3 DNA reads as TGTGCCAGCAGTTTCGGGACTAGCGGGATTTTGGCATTCCGCTACGAGCAGTACTTC.

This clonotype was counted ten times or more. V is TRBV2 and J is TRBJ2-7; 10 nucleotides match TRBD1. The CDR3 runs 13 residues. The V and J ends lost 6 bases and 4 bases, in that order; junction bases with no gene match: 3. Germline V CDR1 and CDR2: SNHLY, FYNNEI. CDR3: CASRAGQGYEQYF. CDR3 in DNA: TGTGCCAGCAGGGCGGGACAGGGGTACGAGCAGTACTTC.

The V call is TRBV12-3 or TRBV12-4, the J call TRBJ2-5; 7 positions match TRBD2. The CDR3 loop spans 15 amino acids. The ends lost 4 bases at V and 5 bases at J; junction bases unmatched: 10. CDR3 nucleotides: TGTGCCAGCAGTTGGGGGACGGGGGGACCGGAGACCCAGTACTTC. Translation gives CASSWGTGGPETQYF.

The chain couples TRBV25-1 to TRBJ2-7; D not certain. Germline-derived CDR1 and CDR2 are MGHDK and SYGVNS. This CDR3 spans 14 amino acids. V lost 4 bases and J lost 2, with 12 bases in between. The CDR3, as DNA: TGTGCCAGCAGTGGTGGACGGCCGACCTACGAGCAGTACTTC. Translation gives CASSGGRPTYEQYF.

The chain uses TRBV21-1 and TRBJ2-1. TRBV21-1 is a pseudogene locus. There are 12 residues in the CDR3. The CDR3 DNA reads TGTGCCAGCAACTCAAACTACAATGAGCAGTTCTTC. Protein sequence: CASNSNYNEQFF.

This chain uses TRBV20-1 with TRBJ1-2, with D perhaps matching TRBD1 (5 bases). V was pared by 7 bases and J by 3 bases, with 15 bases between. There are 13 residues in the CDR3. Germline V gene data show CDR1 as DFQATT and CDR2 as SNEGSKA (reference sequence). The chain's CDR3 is CSVSPPGDYGYTF. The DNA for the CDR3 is TGCAGTGTTAGCCCCCCGGGGGACTATGGCTACACCTTC.

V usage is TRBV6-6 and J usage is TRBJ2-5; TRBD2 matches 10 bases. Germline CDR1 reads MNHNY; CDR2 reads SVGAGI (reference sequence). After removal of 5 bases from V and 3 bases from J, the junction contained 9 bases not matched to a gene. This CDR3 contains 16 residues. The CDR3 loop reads CASSDPRTSGEETQYF. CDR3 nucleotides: TGTGCCAGCAGTGACCCTCGGACTAGCGGAGAAGAGACCCAGTACTTC.

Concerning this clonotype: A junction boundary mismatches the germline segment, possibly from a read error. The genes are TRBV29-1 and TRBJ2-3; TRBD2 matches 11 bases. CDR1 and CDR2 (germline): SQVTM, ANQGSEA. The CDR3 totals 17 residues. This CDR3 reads CSGQGFSGRGGTGTQYF. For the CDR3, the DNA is TGCAGCGGTCAGGGGTTTAGCGGGAGGGGCGGCACAGGTACGCAGTATTTT.

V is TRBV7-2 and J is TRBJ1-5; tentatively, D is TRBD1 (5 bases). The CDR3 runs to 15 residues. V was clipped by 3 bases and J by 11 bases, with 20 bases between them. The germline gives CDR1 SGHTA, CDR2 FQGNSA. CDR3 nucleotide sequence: TGTGCCAGCAGCTTGGGGAGGGGCCCCGCGAGGTCCCAGCATTTT. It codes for CASSLGRGPARSQHF.

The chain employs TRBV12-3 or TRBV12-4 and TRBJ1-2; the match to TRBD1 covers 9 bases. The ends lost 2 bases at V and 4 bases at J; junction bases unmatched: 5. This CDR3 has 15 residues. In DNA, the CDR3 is TGTGCCAGCAGTTTAATGAACAGGGGGCTCTATGGCTACACCTTC. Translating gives CASSLMNRGLYGYTF.

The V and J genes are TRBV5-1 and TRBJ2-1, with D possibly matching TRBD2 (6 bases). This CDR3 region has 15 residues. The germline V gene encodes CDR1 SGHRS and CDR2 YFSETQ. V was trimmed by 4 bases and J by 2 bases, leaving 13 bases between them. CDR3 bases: TGCGCCAGCAGCCCTGAGCGGGCACCCTACAATGAGCAGTTCTTC. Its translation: CASSPERAPYNEQFF. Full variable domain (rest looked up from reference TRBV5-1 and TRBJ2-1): KAGVTQTPRYLIKTRGQQVTLSCSPISGHRSVSWYQQTPGQGLQFLFEYFSETQRNKGNFPGRFSGRQFSNSRSEMNVSTLELGDSALYLCASSPERAPYNEQFFGPGTRLTVL.

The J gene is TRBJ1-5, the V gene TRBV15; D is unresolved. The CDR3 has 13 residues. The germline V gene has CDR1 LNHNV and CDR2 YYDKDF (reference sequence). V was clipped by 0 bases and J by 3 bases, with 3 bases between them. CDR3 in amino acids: CATSRDPNQPQHF. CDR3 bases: TGTGCCACCAGCAGAGATCCCAATCAGCCCCAGCATTTT.